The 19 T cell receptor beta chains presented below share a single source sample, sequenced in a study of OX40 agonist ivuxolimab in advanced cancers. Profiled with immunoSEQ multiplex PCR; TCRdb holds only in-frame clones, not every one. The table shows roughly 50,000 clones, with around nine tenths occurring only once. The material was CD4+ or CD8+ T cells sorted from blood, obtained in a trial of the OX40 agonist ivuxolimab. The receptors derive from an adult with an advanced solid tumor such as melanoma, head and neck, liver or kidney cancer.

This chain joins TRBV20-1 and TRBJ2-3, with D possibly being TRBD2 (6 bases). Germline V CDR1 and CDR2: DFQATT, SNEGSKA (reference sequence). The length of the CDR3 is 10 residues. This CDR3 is CGAGIIPQYF. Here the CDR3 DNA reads TGCGGCGCGGGGATAATCCCGCAGTATTTT.

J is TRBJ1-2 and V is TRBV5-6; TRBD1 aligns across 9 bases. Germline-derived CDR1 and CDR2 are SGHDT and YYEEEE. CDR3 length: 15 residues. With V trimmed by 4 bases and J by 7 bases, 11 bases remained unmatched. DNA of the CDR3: TGTGCCAGCAGCCCCCCCACCGGGACAGGGCTTGGCTACACCTTC. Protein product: CASSPPTGTGLGYTF.

The CDR3 loop is CSVLVGGSYEQYF. CDR3 bases: TGCAGCGTTTTAGTAGGGGGCTCTTACGAGCAGTACTTC. The chain carries TRBV29-1 and TRBJ2-7; 7 bases fit TRBD1. This CDR3 region has 13 residues. V lost 5 bases, J lost 4 bases, and 8 bases stayed unmatched. From germline, CDR1 is SQVTM and CDR2 ANQGSEA.

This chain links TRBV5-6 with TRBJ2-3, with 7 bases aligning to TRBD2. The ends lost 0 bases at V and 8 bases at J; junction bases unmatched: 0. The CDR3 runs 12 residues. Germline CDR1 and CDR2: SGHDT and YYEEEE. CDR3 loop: CASSLAGGTQYF. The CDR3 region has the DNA TGTGCCAGCAGCTTGGCGGGGGGTACGCAGTATTTT.

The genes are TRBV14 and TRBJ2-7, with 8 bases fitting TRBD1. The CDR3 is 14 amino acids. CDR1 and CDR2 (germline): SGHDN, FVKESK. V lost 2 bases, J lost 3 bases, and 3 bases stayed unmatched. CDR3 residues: CASSQPDRDYEQYF. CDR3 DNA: TGTGCCAGCAGCCAACCGGACAGGGACTACGAGCAGTACTTC. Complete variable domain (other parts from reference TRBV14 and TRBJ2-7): EAGVTQFPSHSVIEKGQTVTLRCDPISGHDNLYWYRRVMGKEIKFLLHFVKESKQDESGMPNNRFLAERTGGTYSTLKVQPAELEDSGVYFCASSQPDRDYEQYFGPGTRLTVT.

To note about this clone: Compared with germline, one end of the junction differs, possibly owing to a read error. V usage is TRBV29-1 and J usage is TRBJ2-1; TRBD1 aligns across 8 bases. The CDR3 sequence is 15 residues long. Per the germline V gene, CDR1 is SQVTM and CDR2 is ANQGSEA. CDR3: CSAESGTGPYNEQFF. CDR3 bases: TGCAGCGCTGAAAGTGGGACAGGACCCTACAATGAGCAGTTCTTC.

Here the CDR3 reads CASRLPSLTSCSWFYYNEQFF. The CDR3, as DNA: TGTGCAAGTCGCTTACCCTCTCTCACTAGTTGTTCCTGGTTTTACTACAATGAGCAGTTCTTC. The chain joins TRBV12-2 to TRBJ2-1; the table's D gene call, TRBD2, was not cross checked with the DNA. TRBV12-2 is flagged as a pseudogene. The CDR3 has 21 amino acids.

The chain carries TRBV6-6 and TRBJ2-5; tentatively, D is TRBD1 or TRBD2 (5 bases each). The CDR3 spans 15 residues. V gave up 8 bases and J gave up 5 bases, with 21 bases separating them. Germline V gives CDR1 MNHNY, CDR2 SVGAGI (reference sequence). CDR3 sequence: CASGTSRGVLETQYF. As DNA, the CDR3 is TGTGCCAGCGGTACAAGTCGGGGCGTTTTGGAGACCCAGTACTTC.

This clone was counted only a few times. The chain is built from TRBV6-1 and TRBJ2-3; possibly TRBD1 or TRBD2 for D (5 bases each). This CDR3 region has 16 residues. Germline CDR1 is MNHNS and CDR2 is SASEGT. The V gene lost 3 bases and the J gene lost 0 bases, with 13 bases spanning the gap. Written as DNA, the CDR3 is TGTGCCAGCAGTGATCCCCGCTGGGGGAGCACAGATACGCAGTATTTT. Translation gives CASSDPRWGSTDTQYF.

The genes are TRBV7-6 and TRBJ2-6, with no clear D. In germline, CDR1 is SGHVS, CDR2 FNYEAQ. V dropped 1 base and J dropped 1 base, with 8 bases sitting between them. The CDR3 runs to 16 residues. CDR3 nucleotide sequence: TGTGCCAGCAGCTTAGACCCCACATCTGGGGCCAACGTCCTGACTTTC. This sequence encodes CASSLDPTSGANVLTF.

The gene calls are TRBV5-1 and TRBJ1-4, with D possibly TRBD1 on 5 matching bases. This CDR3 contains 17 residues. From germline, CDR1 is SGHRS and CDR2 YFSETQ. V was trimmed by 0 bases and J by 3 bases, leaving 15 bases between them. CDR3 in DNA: TGCGCCAGCAGCTTGGGCCAGGGTTTGGCAGCTAATGAAAAACTGTTTTTT. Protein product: CASSLGQGLAANEKLFF.

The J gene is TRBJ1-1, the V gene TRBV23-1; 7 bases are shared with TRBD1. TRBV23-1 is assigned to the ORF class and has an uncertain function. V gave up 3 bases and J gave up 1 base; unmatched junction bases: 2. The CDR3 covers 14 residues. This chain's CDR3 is CASSHYRGNTEAFF. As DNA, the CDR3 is TGCGCCAGCAGTCATTACAGGGGGAACACTGAAGCTTTCTTT.

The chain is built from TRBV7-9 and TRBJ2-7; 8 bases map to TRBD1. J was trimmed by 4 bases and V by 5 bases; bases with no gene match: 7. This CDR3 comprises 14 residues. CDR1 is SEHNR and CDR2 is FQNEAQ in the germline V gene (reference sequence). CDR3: CASSPTGDMYEQYF. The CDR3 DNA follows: TGTGCCAGCAGCCCGACAGGGGATATGTACGAGCAGTACTTC.

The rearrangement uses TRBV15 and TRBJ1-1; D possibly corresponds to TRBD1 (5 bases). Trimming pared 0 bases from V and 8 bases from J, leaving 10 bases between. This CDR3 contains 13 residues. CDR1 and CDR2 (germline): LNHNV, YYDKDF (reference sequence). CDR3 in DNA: TGTGCCACCAGCAGAGATTCCGGGGGAGAAGCTTTCTTT. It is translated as CATSRDSGGEAFF.

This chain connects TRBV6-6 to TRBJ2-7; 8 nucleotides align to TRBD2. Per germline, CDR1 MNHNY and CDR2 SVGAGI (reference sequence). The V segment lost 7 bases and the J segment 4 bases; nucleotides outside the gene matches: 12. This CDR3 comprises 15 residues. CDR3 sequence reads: CASTPAGGASYEQYF. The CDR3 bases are TGTGCCAGCACCCCCGCCGGGGGGGCGTCTTACGAGCAGTACTTC.

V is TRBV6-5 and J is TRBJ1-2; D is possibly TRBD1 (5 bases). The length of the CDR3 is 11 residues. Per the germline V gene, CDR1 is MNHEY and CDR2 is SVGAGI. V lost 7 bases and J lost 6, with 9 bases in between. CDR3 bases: TGTGCCAGCACCCAAGGGGATGGCTACACCTTC. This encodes CASTQGDGYTF.

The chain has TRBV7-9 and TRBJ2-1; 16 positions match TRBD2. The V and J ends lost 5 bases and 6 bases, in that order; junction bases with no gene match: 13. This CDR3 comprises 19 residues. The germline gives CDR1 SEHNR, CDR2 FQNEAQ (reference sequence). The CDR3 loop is CASSPTGTSGGARFNEQFF. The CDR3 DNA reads TGTGCCAGCAGCCCTACCGGGACTAGCGGGGGGGCGAGGTTCAATGAGCAGTTCTTC. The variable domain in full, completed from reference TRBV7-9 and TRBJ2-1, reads DTGVSQNPRHKITKRGQNVTFRCDPISEHNRLYWYRQTLGQGPEFLTYFQNEAQLEKSRLLSDRFSAERPKGSFSTLEIQRTEQGDSAMYLCASSPTGTSGGARFNEQFFGPGTRLTVL.

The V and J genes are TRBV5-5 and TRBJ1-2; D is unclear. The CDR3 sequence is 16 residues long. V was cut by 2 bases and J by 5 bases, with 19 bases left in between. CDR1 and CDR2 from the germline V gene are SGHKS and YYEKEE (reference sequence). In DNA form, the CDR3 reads TGTGCCAGCAGCTTCGGAGTTTTAACAGAAACATATGGCTACACCTTC. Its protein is CASSFGVLTETYGYTF.

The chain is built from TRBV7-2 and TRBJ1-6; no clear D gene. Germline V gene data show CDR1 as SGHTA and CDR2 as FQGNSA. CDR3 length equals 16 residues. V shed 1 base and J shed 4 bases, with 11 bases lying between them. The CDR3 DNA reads TGTGCCAGCAGCTTAGTGGCAGGAGGATATAATTCACCCCTCCACTTT. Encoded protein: CASSLVAGGYNSPLHF.